This T cell receptor beta chain derives from a study of T-cell reconstitution after alpha-beta-depleted transplantation in children. This CDR3 region has 14 residues. V lost 4 bases and J lost 6, with 13 bases in between. Germline V gene lookup returns CDR1 SGHDT and CDR2 YYEEEE. A TCRbeta library incorporating unique molecular identifiers was prepared. TCRdb independently ran MiXCR on the PCR reads; one entry per CDR3 protein. This sample has a few hundred thousand distinct CDR3 sequences, with 25% to 30% found just once. This rearrangement joins TRBV5-6 to TRBJ2-2; no definite D call. Sequenced material: PBMCs, taken before TCRalphabeta/CD19-depleted stem cell transplant. The clonotype comes from a boy younger than two with Wiskott-Aldrich syndrome, due to receive a stem cell transplant. In nucleotides, the CDR3 is TGTGCCAGCAGCCAACTCAAAGGCTCCGGGGAGCTGTTTTTT. This gives the protein CASSQLKGSGELFF.